Presented here are 16 T cell receptor beta chains from one specimen sequenced in a study of CD8+ T cells in alopecia areata. The treatment here: oral pan-JAK inhibitor, 5-10 mg twice daily. Extraction of RNA preceded its reverse transcription into cDNA, which served as the sequencing template. The method was immunoSEQ multiplex PCR; TCRdb's version includes in-frame clones alone and lacks a portion of them. The table lists roughly 210,000 clones, roughly 44% of them singletons. Sequencing used CD4+ T cells sorted from blood, obtained at roughly week 36, from a patient treated with tofacitinib. Receptor source: a human donor with alopecia areata.

V usage is TRBV30 and J usage is TRBJ1-4; possible D gene TRBD1, 6 bases. From germline, CDR1 is GTSNPN and CDR2 SVGIG (reference sequence). V was clipped by 3 bases and J by 6 bases, with 14 bases between them. The CDR3 is 14 amino acids. The CDR3 region is CAWSPSTGYEKLFF. The CDR3 DNA follows: TGTGCCTGGAGCCCTTCGACAGGATATGAAAAACTGTTTTTT.

This clone was recorded only once. The chain's CDR3 is CASSPPGPPYQPQHF. In DNA, the CDR3 is TGTGCCAGCAGCCCCCCCGGGCCTCCCTATCAGCCCCAGCATTTT. The chain uses TRBV7-8 and TRBJ1-5; D not resolved. Trimming shortened V by 5 bases and J by 5 bases, and 16 bases separated the two germline ends. CDR3 length: 15 residues. From germline, CDR1 is SGHVS and CDR2 FQNEAQ. Full variable domain (remainder filled in from reference TRBV7-8 and TRBJ1-5): GAGVSQSPRYKVAKRGQDVALRCDPISGHVSLFWYQQALGQGPEFLTYFQNEAQLDKSGLPSDRFFAERPEGSVSTLKIQRTQQEDSAVYLCASSPPGPPYQPQHFGDGTRLSIL.

CDR3 protein: CASSLGGSRQYF. Written as DNA, the CDR3 is TGTGCCAGCAGTTTGGGAGGCAGTAGGCAGTACTTC. The chain is built from TRBV27 and TRBJ2-7; TRBD2 is a possible D gene (6 bases). CDR1 and CDR2 from the germline V gene are MNHEY and SMNVEV (reference sequence). Trimming stripped 3 bases from V and 9 bases from J, with 12 bases between. CDR3 length equals 12 residues.

This clone was picked up one time. CDR3 bases: TGTGCCAGCAGCTTAGCGCAGGGCCATGGCTACACCTTC. As protein: CASSLAQGHGYTF. The chain uses TRBV7-9 and TRBJ1-2, with D maybe TRBD1 (5 bases). V was clipped by 0 bases and J by 6 bases, with 8 bases between them. This CDR3 is built from 13 residues. The V gene's germline CDR1 is SEHNR and CDR2 FQNEAQ (reference sequence).

The gene calls are TRBV6-6 and TRBJ2-5; unclear D gene. Germline values: CDR1 MNHNY, CDR2 SVGAGI (reference sequence). This CDR3 contains 12 residues. The germline V and J ends were trimmed by 2 bases and 4 bases, with 5 bases remaining between them. The CDR3: CASSYPRETQYF. In nucleotides, the CDR3 is TGTGCCAGCAGTTACCCCCGAGAGACCCAGTACTTC.

A remark on this clone: Other DNA sequences of this sample code for an identical CDR3. V gene TRBV11-2 combines with J gene TRBJ2-3; no firm D call. Germline V gene lookup returns CDR1 SGHAT and CDR2 FQNNGV. The CDR3 consists of 11 residues. With 1 base removed from V and 6 bases from J, the gap between germline ends came to 2 bases. The CDR3 sequence is CASSLADTQYF. Here the CDR3 DNA reads TGTGCCAGCAGCTTAGCCGATACGCAGTATTTT.

This clone was counted between two and nine times. The chain recombines TRBV30 with TRBJ1-1, with 7 bases fitting TRBD1. This CDR3 region has 15 residues. Germline loops: CDR1 GTSNPN, CDR2 SVGIG (reference sequence). The junction had 10 bases not matched to a gene; V was cut back by 2 bases and J by 4 bases. This CDR3 is CAWSFNGQVPTEAFF. The CDR3 DNA reads as TGTGCCTGGAGTTTTAACGGACAGGTACCCACTGAAGCTTTCTTT. The full variable domain, with the rest looked up from reference TRBV30 and TRBJ1-1, is SQTIHQWPATLVQPVGSPLSLECTVEGTSNPNLYWYRQAAGRGLQLLFYSVGIGQISSEVPQNLSASRPQDRQFILSSKKLLLSDSGFYLCAWSFNGQVPTEAFFGQGTRLTVV.

This clone was detected ten times or more. The J gene is TRBJ1-2, the V gene TRBV5-8; no definite D call. The V end lost 0 bases, the J end lost 2 bases, and 5 bases lay between the germline ends. The germline V gene has CDR1 SGHTS and CDR2 YDEGEE. This CDR3 region has 13 residues. CDR3 residues: CASSLDENYGYTF. CDR3 nucleotides: TGTGCCAGCAGCTTGGACGAGAACTATGGCTACACCTTC.

This clone was observed many times. The V call is TRBV4-3, the J call TRBJ2-5; D is undetermined. This CDR3 spans 15 amino acids. The germline V gene has CDR1 LGHNA and CDR2 YSLEER. The V and J ends lost 0 bases and 2 bases respectively, with 10 bases between them. CDR3: CASSQDRARQETQYF. The DNA of the CDR3 is TGCGCCAGCAGCCAAGATCGAGCGCGGCAAGAGACCCAGTACTTC.

The J gene is TRBJ2-3, the V gene TRBV9; a weak D match, TRBD2 (5 bases). Germline CDR1 reads SGDLS; CDR2 reads YYNGEE. The CDR3 has 12 amino acids. V lost 7 bases and J 6 bases, leaving 12 bases between the germline ends. CDR3 coding DNA: TGTGCCAGCTCCCGGGATGGCGATACGCAGTATTTT. Its translation: CASSRDGDTQYF.

The J gene is TRBJ1-2, the V gene TRBV30; D uncertain. The CDR3 extends over 15 amino acids. Trimming took off 0 bases at V and 0 bases at J, with 11 bases between the two ends. Germline V CDR1 and CDR2: GTSNPN, SVGIG (reference sequence). The chain's CDR3 is CAWSVPNGANYGYTF. CDR3 bases: TGTGCCTGGAGTGTACCAAACGGAGCTAACTATGGCTACACCTTC.

A few counts support this clone. The V gene is TRBV30, the J gene TRBJ1-2; 7 nucleotides agree with TRBD1. Germline CDR1 and CDR2: GTSNPN and SVGIG (reference sequence). V trimming: 2 bases; J trimming: 8 bases; junction bases outside the gene matches: 5. The CDR3 has 12 residues. CDR3 nucleotide sequence: TGTGCCTGGAGTTTGACAGGGCTAGGCTACACCTTC. This gives the protein CAWSLTGLGYTF. Together with reference TRBV30 and TRBJ1-2, the CDR3 gives the full variable domain: SQTIHQWPATLVQPVGSPLSLECTVEGTSNPNLYWYRQAAGRGLQLLFYSVGIGQISSEVPQNLSASRPQDRQFILSSKKLLLSDSGFYLCAWSLTGLGYTFGSGTRLTVV.

This sequence joins TRBV6-5 and TRBJ1-4, with 7 bases identical to TRBD1. Germline lookup yields CDR1 MNHEY and CDR2 SVGAGI. V shed 5 bases, J shed 7 bases, and the junction held 10 bases outside the gene matches. The CDR3 spans 15 residues. CDR3 sequence (DNA): TGTGCCAGCAGTAGAGAGACAGGGCAGGGTGAAAAACTGTTTTTT. Translation gives CASSRETGQGEKLFF.

The CDR3 region has the DNA TGTGCCTGGAGTTCGGGACAGCTACCTTCTGGGGCCAACGTCCTGACTTTC. It yields the protein CAWSSGQLPSGANVLTF. The chain recombines TRBV30 with TRBJ2-6; 7 bases fit TRBD1. The CDR3 is made up of 17 amino acids. Trimming at V came to 2 bases and at J to 1 base, leaving 8 bases not matched to a gene. Per the germline V gene, CDR1 is GTSNPN and CDR2 is SVGIG (reference sequence).

This clone was observed a few times. The CDR3 reads CASSQVRGREQYF. DNA for the CDR3: TGCGCCAGCAGCCAGGTCAGGGGGAGAGAGCAGTACTTC. This chain uses TRBV4-3 with TRBJ2-7, with TRBD1 identical over 7 bases. Trimming at V came to 3 bases and at J to 7 bases, leaving 6 bases not matched to a gene. Germline V CDR1 and CDR2: LGHNA, YSLEER. The CDR3 is made up of 13 amino acids.

The rearrangement joins TRBV5-1 to TRBJ2-5; no definite D call. The germline V gene encodes CDR1 SGHRS and CDR2 YFSETQ. The CDR3 is 15 residues long. The V and J ends lost 5 bases and 5 bases respectively, with 19 bases between them. CDR3 protein: CASSPRVAVGETQYF. In DNA, the CDR3 is TGCGCCAGCAGTCCAAGAGTGGCGGTCGGGGAGACCCAGTACTTC.